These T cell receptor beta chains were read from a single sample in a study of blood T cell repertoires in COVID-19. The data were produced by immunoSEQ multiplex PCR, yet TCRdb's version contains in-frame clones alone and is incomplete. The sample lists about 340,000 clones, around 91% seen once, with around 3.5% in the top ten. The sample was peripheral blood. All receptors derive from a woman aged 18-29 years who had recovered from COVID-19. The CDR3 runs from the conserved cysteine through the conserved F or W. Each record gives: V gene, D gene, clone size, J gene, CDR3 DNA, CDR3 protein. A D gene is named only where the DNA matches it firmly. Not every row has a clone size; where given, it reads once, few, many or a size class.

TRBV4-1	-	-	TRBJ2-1	TGCGCCAGCAGCCAGGGTAAGGGGAGGAATGAGCAGTTCTTC	CASSQGKGRNEQFF
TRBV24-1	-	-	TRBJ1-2	TGTGCCACCAGTGACCCTGGGGGGGCCTATGGCTACACCTTC	CATSDPGGAYGYTF
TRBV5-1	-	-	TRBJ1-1	TGCGCCAGCAGCTTGACGGAAGCTCGGGGCACTGAAGCTTTCTTT	CASSLTEARGTEAFF
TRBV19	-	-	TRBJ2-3	TGTGCCGCCAGGGGTCTCACAGATACGCAGTATTTT	CAARGLTDTQYF
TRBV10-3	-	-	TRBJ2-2	TGTGCCATCAGTGAGCTGGGGGGGCTCCGCACCGGGGAGCTGTTTTTT	CAISELGGLRTGELFF
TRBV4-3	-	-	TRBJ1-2	TGCGCCAGCAGCCAAGAGGTAAGCCTCTATGGCTACACCTTC	CASSQEVSLYGYTF
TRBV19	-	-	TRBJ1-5	TGTGCCAGTAGTATAGATTTTGGACAGAGATCCCAGCCCCAGCATTTT	CASSIDFGQRSQPQHF
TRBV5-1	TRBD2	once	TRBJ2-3	TGCGCCAGCAGCTTGCGTGGCGGGAGGTTTCCAGATACGCAGTATTTT	CASSLRGGRFPDTQYF
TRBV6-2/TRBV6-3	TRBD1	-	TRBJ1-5	TGTGCCAGCAGCCGCGGGACAGGGGGCAGTGGCAATCAGCCCCAGCATTTT	CASSRGTGGSGNQPQHF
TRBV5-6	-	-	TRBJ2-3	TGTGCCAGCAGCTTGGGTTCGAGCACAGATACGCAGTATTTT	CASSLGSSTDTQYF
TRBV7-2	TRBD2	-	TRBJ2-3	TGTGCCAGCAGCGCCAGCGGGAGGGCGAGCGATACGCAGTATTTT	CASSASGRASDTQYF
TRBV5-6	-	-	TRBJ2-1	TGTGCCAGCAGCTTGCCTCGCGGTAGCTACAATGAGCAGTTCTTC	CASSLPRGSYNEQFF
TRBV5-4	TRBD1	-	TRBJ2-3	TGTGCCAGCAGCTTACCAGGGGGTACAGATACGCAGTATTTT	CASSLPGGTDTQYF
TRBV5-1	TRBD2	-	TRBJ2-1	TGCGCCAGCAGCTCCTGGACTAGCGGGATTAGCTCCTACAATGAGCAGTTCTTC	CASSSWTSGISSYNEQFF
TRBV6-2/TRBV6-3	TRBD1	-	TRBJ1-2	TGTGCCAGCAGCGGACAGGGGGCCTCCTATGGCTACACCTTC	CASSGQGASYGYTF
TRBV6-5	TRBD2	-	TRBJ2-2	TGTGCCAGCGAATTTAGCGGGAGCTTAGTCGGGGAGCTGTTTTTT	CASEFSGSLVGELFF
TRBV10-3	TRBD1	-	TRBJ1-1	TGTGCCATCAGTCATTTGGACAGGGGCCAAACTGAAGCTTTCTTT	CAISHLDRGQTEAFF
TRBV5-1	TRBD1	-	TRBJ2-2	TGCGCCAGCAGCGGGACAGGGATTACCGGGGAGCTGTTTTTT	CASSGTGITGELFF
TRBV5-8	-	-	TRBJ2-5	TGTGCCAGCAGCTTCAAAACCGGGGTTTGGTACCAAGAGACCCAGTACTTC	CASSFKTGVWYQETQYF
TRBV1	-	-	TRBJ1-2	TGCACCAGCAGCCAAGAAGGACAGGTCTATGGCTACACCTTC	CTSSQEGQVYGYTF
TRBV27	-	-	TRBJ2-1	TGTGCCATCCAAATCGGGTTCCAGCAGTTCTTC	CAIQIGFQQFF
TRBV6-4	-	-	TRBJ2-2	TGTGCCAGCAGTGGTCGGGAATCCGGGGAGCTGTTTTTT	CASSGRESGELFF
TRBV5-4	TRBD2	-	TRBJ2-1	TGTGCCAGCAGTTCTGGGGGGCTAGCGGGGGCCCGAGGGGAGAATGAGCAGTTCTTC	CASSSGGLAGARGENEQFF
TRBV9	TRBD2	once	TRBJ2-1	TGTGCCAGCAGCGTAGACATCGGGAGGGATGGGAATGAGCAGTTCTTC	CASSVDIGRDGNEQFF
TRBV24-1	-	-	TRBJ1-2	TGTGCCACCACCGGGGTTGGGGGCTACACCTTC	CATTGVGGYTF
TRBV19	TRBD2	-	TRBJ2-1	TGTGCCAGTAGTCGGGGACTAGCGGGAGTCCGGGATTACAATGAGCAGTTCTTC	CASSRGLAGVRDYNEQFF
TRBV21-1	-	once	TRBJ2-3	TGTGCCAGCAGTCCTTCGCCCCCTTCAGTAGATACGCAGTATTTT	CASSPSPPSVDTQYF
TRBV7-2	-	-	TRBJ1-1	TGTGCCAGCAGCTCCTCGACAGGCTACCACACTGAAGCTTTCTTT	CASSSSTGYHTEAFF
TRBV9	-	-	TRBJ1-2	TGTGCCAGCACTAGACTTCGACAGGAGGCCTCTAACTATGGCTACACCTTC	CASTRLRQEASNYGYTF
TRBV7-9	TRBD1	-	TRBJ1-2	TGTGCCAGCAGCCTGGGGACAGCCTACTATGGCTACACCTTC	CASSLGTAYYGYTF
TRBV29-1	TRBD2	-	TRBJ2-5	TGCAGCGTTCGTTTATCTAGCGGGAGGGCCTATGAGACCCAGTACTTC	CSVRLSSGRAYETQYF
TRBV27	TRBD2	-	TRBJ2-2	TGTGCCAGCAGTTCGGGAGGGGCGGGCACCGGGGAGCTGTTTTTT	CASSSGGAGTGELFF
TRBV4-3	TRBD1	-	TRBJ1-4	TGCGCCAGCAGCCAGGATTCCCGGACAGGAGCAACTAATGAAAAACTGTTTTTT	CASSQDSRTGATNEKLFF
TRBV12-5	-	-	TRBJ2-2	TGTGCTAGTGGTCCGTCAGGCAGGAACACCGGGGAGCTGTTTTTT	CASGPSGRNTGELFF
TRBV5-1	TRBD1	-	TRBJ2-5	TGCGCCAGCAGCTTAACCACGGGACAGCTAGAGACCCAGTACTTC	CASSLTTGQLETQYF
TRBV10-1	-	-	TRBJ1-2	TGCGCCAGCAGTGAGTCGTCTGTACAGGGCCACTATGGCTACACCTTC	CASSESSVQGHYGYTF
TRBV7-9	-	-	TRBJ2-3	TGTGCCAGCAGCTTAGTTAGCGATACGCAGTATTTT	CASSLVSDTQYF
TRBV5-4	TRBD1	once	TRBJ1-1	TGTGCCAGCAGCCCCCAGGTCGGGCAGGGGGCCAACTGGAACACTGAAGCTTTCTTT	CASSPQVGQGANWNTEAFF
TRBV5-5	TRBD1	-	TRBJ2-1	TGTGCCAGCAGCTTGGAGTGGACAGGGGACAATGAGCAGTTCTTC	CASSLEWTGDNEQFF
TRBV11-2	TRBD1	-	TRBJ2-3	TGTGCCAGCAGCTTACCCGGACAGGATAGCACAGATACGCAGTATTTT	CASSLPGQDSTDTQYF
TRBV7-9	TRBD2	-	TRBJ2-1	TGTGCCAGCAGCGCTCTCCTAGCGGGAGGACTCGGCTACAATGAGCAGTTCTTC	CASSALLAGGLGYNEQFF
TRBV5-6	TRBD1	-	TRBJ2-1	TGTGCCAGCAGCTACCGGGACAGGGATTGGAATGAGCAGTTCTTC	CASSYRDRDWNEQFF
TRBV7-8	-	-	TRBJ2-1	TGTGCCAGCATCCGTGAGACCTACAATGAGCAGTTCTTC	CASIRETYNEQFF
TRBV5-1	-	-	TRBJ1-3	TGCGCCAGCAGCTTGGCGGTAAACTCTGGAAACACCATATATTTT	CASSLAVNSGNTIYF
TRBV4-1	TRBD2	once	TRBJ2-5	TGCGCCAGCAGCGGAGGGGGACTAGCCTTTGAGACCCAGTACTTC	CASSGGGLAFETQYF
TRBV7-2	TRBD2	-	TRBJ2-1	TGTGCCAGCAGCTTAGTTCCTCTAGCGGGGAATGAGCAGTTCTTC	CASSLVPLAGNEQFF
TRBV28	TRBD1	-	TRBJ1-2	TGTGCCAGCAGTTCAGGGGGAGAGGGCTATGGCTACACCTTC	CASSSGGEGYGYTF
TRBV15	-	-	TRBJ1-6	TGTGCCACCAGCAGAGATTGGGGACCGGGGGGGAGTTCACCCCTCCACTTT	CATSRDWGPGGSSPLHF
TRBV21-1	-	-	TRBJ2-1	TGTGCCAGCAGCAAGAACGGCGGGAGAGGTCACAATGAGCAGTTCTTC	CASSKNGGRGHNEQFF
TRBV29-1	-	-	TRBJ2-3	TGCAGCGTTGACGGCGGGAACACAGATACGCAGTATTTT	CSVDGGNTDTQYF